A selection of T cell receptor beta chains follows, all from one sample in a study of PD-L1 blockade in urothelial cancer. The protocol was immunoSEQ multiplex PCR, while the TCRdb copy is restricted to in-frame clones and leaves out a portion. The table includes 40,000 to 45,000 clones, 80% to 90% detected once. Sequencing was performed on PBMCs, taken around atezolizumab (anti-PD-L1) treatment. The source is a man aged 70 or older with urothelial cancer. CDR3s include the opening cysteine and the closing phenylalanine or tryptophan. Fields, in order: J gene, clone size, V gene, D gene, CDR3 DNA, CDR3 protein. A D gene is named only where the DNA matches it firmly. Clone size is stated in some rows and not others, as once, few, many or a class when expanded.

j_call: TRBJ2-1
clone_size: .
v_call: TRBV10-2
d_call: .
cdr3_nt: TGCGCCAGCAGTGAGTCGACTAACACAAAGCAGTTCTTC
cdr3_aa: CASSESTNTKQFF

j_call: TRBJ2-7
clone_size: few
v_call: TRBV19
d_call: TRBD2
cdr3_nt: TGTGCCACAATCGGACGGACTACTAGCGGGAGTTCCGAGCAGTACTTC
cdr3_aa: CATIGRTTSGSSEQYF

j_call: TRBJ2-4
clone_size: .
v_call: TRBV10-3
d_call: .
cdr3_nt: TGTGCCATCAGTGACACGGCGGGCTTAGCCAAAAACATTCAGTACTTC
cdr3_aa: CAISDTAGLAKNIQYF

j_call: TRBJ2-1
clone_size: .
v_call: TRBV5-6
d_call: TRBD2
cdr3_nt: TGTGCCAGCAGCGGACTAGCGCGCGATAACAATGAGCAGTTCTTC
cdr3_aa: CASSGLARDNNEQFF

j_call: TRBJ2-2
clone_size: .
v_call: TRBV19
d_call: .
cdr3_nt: TGTGCCAGTAGAAGCGGAGCGAACACCGGGGAGCTGTTTTTT
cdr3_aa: CASRSGANTGELFF

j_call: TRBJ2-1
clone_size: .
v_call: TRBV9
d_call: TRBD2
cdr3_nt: TGTGCCAGCAGCGTAGACGGGAGGGTGGGCAATGAGCAGTTCTTC
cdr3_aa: CASSVDGRVGNEQFF

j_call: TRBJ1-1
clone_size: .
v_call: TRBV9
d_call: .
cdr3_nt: TGTGCCAGCAGCGTCCTCGGCGGGGGCACTGAAGCTTTCTTT
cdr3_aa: CASSVLGGGTEAFF

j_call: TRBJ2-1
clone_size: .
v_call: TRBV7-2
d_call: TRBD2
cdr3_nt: TGTGCCAGCAGCTCGAGCTTTTCCTCTAGCGGGAGGAACTACAATGAGCAGTTCTTC
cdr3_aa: CASSSSFSSSGRNYNEQFF

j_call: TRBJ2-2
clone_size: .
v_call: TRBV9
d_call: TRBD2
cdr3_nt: TGTGCCAGCAGCGTAGTTGGTCTAGCGGACACCGGGGAGCTGTTTTTT
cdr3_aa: CASSVVGLADTGELFF

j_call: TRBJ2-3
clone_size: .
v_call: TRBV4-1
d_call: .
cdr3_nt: TGCGCCAGCAGCCTGGCCCCTTCGGAGACGCAGTATTTT
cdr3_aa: CASSLAPSETQYF

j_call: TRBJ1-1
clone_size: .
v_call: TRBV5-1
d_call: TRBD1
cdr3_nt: TGCGCCAGCAGCTTGGGGACAGGGGGCGCCGGGACTGAAGCTTTCTTT
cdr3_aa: CASSLGTGGAGTEAFF

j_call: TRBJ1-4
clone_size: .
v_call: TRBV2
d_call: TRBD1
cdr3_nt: TGTGCCAGCAGTGAAAGGGGGACAGCAACTAATGAAAAACTGTTTTTT
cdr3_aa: CASSERGTATNEKLFF

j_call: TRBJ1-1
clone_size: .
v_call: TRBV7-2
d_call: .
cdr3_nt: TGTGCCAGCAGACGGGGGGATGAAGCTTTCTTT
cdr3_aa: CASRRGDEAFF

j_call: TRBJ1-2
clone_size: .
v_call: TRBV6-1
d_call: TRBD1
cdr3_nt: TGTGCCAGCAGTGAGGGACAGGGGGCTCTTCGGGGCTACACCTTC
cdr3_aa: CASSEGQGALRGYTF

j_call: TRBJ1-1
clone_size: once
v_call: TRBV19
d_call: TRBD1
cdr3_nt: TGTGCCAGTAGTAAGGGGACAGGCTGGGGAACTGAAGCTTTCTTT
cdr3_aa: CASSKGTGWGTEAFF

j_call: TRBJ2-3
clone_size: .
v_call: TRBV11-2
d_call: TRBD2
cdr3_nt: TGTGCCAGCAGCTCACTAGCGGGAGTCACAGATACGCAGTATTTT
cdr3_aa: CASSSLAGVTDTQYF

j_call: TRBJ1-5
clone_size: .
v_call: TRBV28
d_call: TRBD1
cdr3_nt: TGTGCCAGCAGGGCCCAAAGGGGGCTGAGTAGCAATCAGCCCCAGCATTTT
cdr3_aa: CASRAQRGLSSNQPQHF

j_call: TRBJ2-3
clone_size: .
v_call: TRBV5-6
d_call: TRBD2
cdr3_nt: TGTGCCAGCATGGGTTGGACCCTAGCGGGGAGCACAGATACGCAGTATTTT
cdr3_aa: CASMGWTLAGSTDTQYF

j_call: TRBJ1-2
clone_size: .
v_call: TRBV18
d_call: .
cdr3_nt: TGTGCCAGCTCACAGGACTCCAGATCTAACTATGGCTACACCTTC
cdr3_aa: CASSQDSRSNYGYTF

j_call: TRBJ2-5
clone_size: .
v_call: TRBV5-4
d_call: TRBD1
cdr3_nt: TGTGCCAGCAGCTACAGGGGGACGGAGACCCAGTACTTC
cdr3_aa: CASSYRGTETQYF

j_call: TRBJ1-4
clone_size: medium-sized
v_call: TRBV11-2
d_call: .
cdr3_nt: TGTGCCAGCAGCTTAGATCTCACAGGAACTAATGAAAAACTGTTTTTT
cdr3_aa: CASSLDLTGTNEKLFF

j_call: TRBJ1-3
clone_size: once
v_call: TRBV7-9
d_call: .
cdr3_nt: TGTGCCAGCAGCGCGAGGGGAAACACCATATATTTT
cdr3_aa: CASSARGNTIYF

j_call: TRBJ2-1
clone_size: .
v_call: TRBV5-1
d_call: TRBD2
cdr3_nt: TGCGCCAGCAGCTTGCAAAGCGGGGCAAATGAGCAGTTCTTC
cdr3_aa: CASSLQSGANEQFF

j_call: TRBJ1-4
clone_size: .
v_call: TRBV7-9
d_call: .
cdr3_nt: TGTGCCAGCAGCTTGGCAGGGTTGGCTGAAAAACTGTTTTTT
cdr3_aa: CASSLAGLAEKLFF

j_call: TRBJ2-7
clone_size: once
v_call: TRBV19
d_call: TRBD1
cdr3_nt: TGTGCCAGTAGTCCCGGGACAGCCATACCCTACGAGCAGTACTTC
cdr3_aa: CASSPGTAIPYEQYF

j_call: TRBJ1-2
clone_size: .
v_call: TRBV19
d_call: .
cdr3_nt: TGTGCCAGTAGCCGACGTAGGGCAGGGCCCTATGGCTACACCTTC
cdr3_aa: CASSRRRAGPYGYTF

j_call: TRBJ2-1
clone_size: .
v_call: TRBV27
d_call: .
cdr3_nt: TGTGCCAGCAGGGAGGGAGGAATCAACAATGAGCAGTTCTTC
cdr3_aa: CASREGGINNEQFF

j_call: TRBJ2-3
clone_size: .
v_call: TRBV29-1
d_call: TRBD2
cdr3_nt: TGCAGCGTTATGACTAGCGGGAGTCGAAATACGCAGTATTTT
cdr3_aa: CSVMTSGSRNTQYF

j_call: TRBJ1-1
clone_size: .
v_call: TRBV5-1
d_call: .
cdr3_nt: TGCGCCAGCAGCGCAGACAGCAACACTGAAGCTTTCTTT
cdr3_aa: CASSADSNTEAFF

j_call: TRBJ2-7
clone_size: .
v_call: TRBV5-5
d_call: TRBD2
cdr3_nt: TGTGCCAGCAGCCAACTCCCGGGACTAGCGACCTCCGCGCAGTACTTC
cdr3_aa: CASSQLPGLATSAQYF

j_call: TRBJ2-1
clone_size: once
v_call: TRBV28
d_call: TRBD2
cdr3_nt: TGTGCCAGCAGTTTAAGGAGCGGGAACAATGAGCAGTTCTTC
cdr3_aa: CASSLRSGNNEQFF

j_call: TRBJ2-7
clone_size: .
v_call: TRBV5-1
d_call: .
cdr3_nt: TGCGCCAGCAGCACCGACCGGGGATCCTACGAGCAGTACTTC
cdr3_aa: CASSTDRGSYEQYF

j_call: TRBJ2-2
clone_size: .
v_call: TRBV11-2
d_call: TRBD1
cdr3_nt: TGTGCCAGCAGCCGACAGGGGGACACCGGGGAGCTGTTTTTT
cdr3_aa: CASSRQGDTGELFF

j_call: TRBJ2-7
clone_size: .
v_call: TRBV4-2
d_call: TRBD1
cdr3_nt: TGTGCCAGCAGCCAATTATCTGGACAGGGAGGAAACGAGCAGTACTTC
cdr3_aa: CASSQLSGQGGNEQYF

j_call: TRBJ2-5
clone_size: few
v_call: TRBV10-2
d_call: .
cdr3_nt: TGCGCCAGCAGTGAGACTAGGGCCCAAGAGACCCAGTACTTC
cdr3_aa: CASSETRAQETQYF

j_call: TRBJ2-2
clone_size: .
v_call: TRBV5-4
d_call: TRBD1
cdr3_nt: TGTGCCAGCAGCACCCTTCCCAGGGGGCAAGGGGAGCTGTTTTTT
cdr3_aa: CASSTLPRGQGELFF

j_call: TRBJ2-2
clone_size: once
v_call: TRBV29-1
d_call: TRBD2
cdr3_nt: TGCAGCGTTGAAGGGCCTAGCGGGAGTAGGACCGGGGAGCTGTTTTTT
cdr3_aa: CSVEGPSGSRTGELFF

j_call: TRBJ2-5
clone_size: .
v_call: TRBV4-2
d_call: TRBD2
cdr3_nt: TGTGCCAGCAGCCAAGGAGCCCTAGCGGGAGGCCCTCAGTACTTC
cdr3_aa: CASSQGALAGGPQYF

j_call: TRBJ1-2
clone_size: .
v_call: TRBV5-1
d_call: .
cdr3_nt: TGCGCCAGCAGCTTTGGCGGGGGAGACTATGGCTACACCTTC
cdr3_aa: CASSFGGGDYGYTF

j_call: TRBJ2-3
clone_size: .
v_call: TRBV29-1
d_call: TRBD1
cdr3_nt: TGCAGCGTTACAGGGGGCTTGACAGATACGCAGTATTTT
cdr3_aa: CSVTGGLTDTQYF

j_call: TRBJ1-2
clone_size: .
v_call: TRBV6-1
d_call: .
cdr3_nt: TGTGCCAGCAGGAACCCCCCAGGGCCCTATGGCTACACCTTC
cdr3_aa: CASRNPPGPYGYTF

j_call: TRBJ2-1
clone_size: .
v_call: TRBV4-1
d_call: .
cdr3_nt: TGCGCCAGCAGCCCGATACGGGAGAGGTACAATGAGCAGTTCTTC
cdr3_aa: CASSPIRERYNEQFF

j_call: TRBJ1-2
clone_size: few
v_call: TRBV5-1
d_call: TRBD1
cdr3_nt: TGCGCCAGCAGCTTGGAGGCAGGGGGCGGTGATGGCTACACCTTC
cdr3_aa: CASSLEAGGGDGYTF

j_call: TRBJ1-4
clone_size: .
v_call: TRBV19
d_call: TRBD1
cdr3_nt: TGTGCCAGTAGAAAAGGACAGGCAACTAATGAAAAACTGTTTTTT
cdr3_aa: CASRKGQATNEKLFF